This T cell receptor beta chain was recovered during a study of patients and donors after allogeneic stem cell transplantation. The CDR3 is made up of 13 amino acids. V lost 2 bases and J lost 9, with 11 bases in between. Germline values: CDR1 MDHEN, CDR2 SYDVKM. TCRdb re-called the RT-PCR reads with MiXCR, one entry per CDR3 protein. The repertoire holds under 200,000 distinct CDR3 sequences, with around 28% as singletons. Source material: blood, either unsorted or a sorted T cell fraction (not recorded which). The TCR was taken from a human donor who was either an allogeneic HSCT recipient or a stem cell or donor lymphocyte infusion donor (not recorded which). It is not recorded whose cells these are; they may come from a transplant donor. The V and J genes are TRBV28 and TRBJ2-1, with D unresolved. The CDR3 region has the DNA TGTGCCAGCAGTTTAACGGCCCCCCCTGAGCAGTTCTTC. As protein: CASSLTAPPEQFF.